The entry below describes one TCR beta chain. The CDR3 totals 13 residues. The germline V gene has CDR1 SGHVS and CDR2 FNYEAQ. The V gene lost 6 bases and the J gene lost 2 bases, with 10 bases spanning the gap. This sample is part of a study of T cell responses to AZD1222 COVID-19 vaccine. Assay: immunoSEQ multiplex PCR; the TCRdb copy retains only in-frame clones and omits some. The sample contains tens of thousands of clones, approximately 90% of which appear only once. This sequence was found in an adult who received the AZD1222 COVID-19 vaccine. V and J are TRBV7-6 and TRBJ2-5; D not resolved. The specimen was peripheral blood, collected 28 days after the second AZD1222 dose. The CDR3 is CASSFTVQETQYF. CDR3 bases: TGTGCCAGCAGTTTTACGGTTCAAGAGACCCAGTACTTC. The full variable domain, in which reference TRBV7-6 and TRBJ2-5 provide the parts outside the CDR3, is GAGVSQSPRYKVTKRGQDVALRCDPISGHVSLYWYRQALGQGPEFLTYFNYEAQQDKSGLPNDRFSAERPEGSISTLTIQRTEQRDSAMYRCASSFTVQETQYFGPGTRLLVL.